The rows below give T cell receptor beta chains drawn from one sample of a study of identical twins. TCRdb re-called the 5' RACE reads with MiXCR, one entry per CDR3 protein. This table holds a few hundred thousand distinct CDR3 sequences, more than 9% found once. These data were also filed under a second study, of yellow fever vaccine responses in identical twins.

Input material: PBMCs. All receptors come from a woman under 30 in good health. Each CDR3 is given with its conserved first and last residue. The order of the fields is J gene, clone size, V gene, D gene, CDR3 protein, CDR3 DNA. A D gene is named only where the DNA matches it firmly. Rows give clone size only sometimes, using once, few, many, or a class for an expanded clone.

J gene: TRBJ2-1
clone size: few
V gene: TRBV6-2/TRBV6-3
D gene: .
CDR3 protein: CASSYVRGPHSYNEQFF
CDR3 DNA: TGTGCCAGCAGTTACGTCCGGGGTCCTCACTCCTACAATGAGCAGTTCTTC

J gene: TRBJ1-4
clone size: .
V gene: TRBV7-9
D gene: .
CDR3 protein: CASSRALKWTTNEKLFF
CDR3 DNA: TGTGCCAGCAGCAGGGCGTTAAAGTGGACAACTAATGAAAAACTGTTTTTT

J gene: TRBJ2-5
clone size: .
V gene: TRBV20-1
D gene: .
CDR3 protein: CSASFREETQYF
CDR3 DNA: TGCAGTGCTAGTTTCAGGGAAGAGACCCAGTACTTC

J gene: TRBJ2-3
clone size: few
V gene: TRBV10-3
D gene: .
CDR3 protein: CAISVGRDTQYF
CDR3 DNA: TGTGCCATCAGTGTGGGGAGAGATACGCAGTATTTT

J gene: TRBJ2-2
clone size: .
V gene: TRBV2
D gene: .
CDR3 protein: CASSDFAGSTGELFF
CDR3 DNA: TGTGCCAGCAGTGATTTCGCCGGGAGCACCGGGGAGCTGTTTTTT

J gene: TRBJ2-3
clone size: many
V gene: TRBV28
D gene: .
CDR3 protein: CASSNKGRDTQYF
CDR3 DNA: TGTGCCAGCAGTAATAAGGGGCGGGATACGCAGTATTTT

J gene: TRBJ2-4
clone size: few
V gene: TRBV6-1
D gene: TRBD1
CDR3 protein: CASSDNRGTKNIQYF
CDR3 DNA: TGTGCCAGCAGTGACAACAGGGGCACCAAAAACATTCAGTACTTC

J gene: TRBJ2-3
clone size: few
V gene: TRBV10-3
D gene: .
CDR3 protein: CAISESGRAVSTDTQYF
CDR3 DNA: TGTGCCATCAGTGAGTCAGGCAGAGCGGTGAGCACAGATACGCAGTATTTT

J gene: TRBJ2-1
clone size: .
V gene: TRBV24-1
D gene: .
CDR3 protein: CATSDGTWQPQADEQFF
CDR3 DNA: TGTGCCACCAGTGATGGAACTTGGCAGCCTCAGGCGGATGAGCAGTTCTTC

J gene: TRBJ2-1
clone size: .
V gene: TRBV4-1
D gene: .
CDR3 protein: CASSQEGGANEQFF
CDR3 DNA: TGCGCCAGCAGCCAAGAGGGGGGGGCAAATGAGCAGTTCTTC

J gene: TRBJ2-5
clone size: .
V gene: TRBV5-6
D gene: TRBD2
CDR3 protein: CASSTLTSGALQETQYF
CDR3 DNA: TGTGCCAGCAGCACCCTGACTAGCGGGGCGTTACAAGAGACCCAGTACTTC

J gene: TRBJ2-1
clone size: .
V gene: TRBV3-1
D gene: .
CDR3 protein: CASSQRGSRANNEQFF
CDR3 DNA: TGTGCCAGCAGCCAAAGGGGGAGTAGGGCCAACAATGAGCAGTTCTTC

J gene: TRBJ2-2
clone size: .
V gene: TRBV6-1
D gene: .
CDR3 protein: CASRRANTGELFF
CDR3 DNA: TGTGCCAGCAGAAGGGCGAACACCGGGGAGCTGTTTTTT

J gene: TRBJ2-7
clone size: few
V gene: TRBV29-1
D gene: .
CDR3 protein: CSAAPTNYYEQYF
CDR3 DNA: TGCAGCGCCGCGCCCACCAATTATTACGAGCAGTACTTC

J gene: TRBJ1-6
clone size: .
V gene: TRBV7-8
D gene: .
CDR3 protein: CASRVLSSYNSPLHF
CDR3 DNA: TGTGCCAGCAGAGTACTGAGCTCCTATAATTCACCCCTCCACTTT

J gene: TRBJ1-6
clone size: many
V gene: TRBV12-3/TRBV12-4
D gene: .
CDR3 protein: CASSLKGYSPLHF
CDR3 DNA: TGTGCCAGCAGTTTAAAGGGGTATTCACCCCTCCACTTT

J gene: TRBJ2-5
clone size: medium-sized
V gene: TRBV7-2
D gene: .
CDR3 protein: CASSTARQETQYF
CDR3 DNA: TGTGCCAGCAGCACCGCTAGACAAGAGACCCAGTACTTC

J gene: TRBJ1-1
clone size: many
V gene: TRBV7-2
D gene: TRBD1
CDR3 protein: CASSSTLGTDAFF
CDR3 DNA: TGTGCCAGCAGCTCCACCCTCGGGACAGATGCTTTCTTT

J gene: TRBJ2-3
clone size: few
V gene: TRBV20-1
D gene: .
CDR3 protein: CSASIPGVSTDTQYF
CDR3 DNA: TGCAGTGCTAGTATACCGGGAGTAAGCACAGATACGCAGTATTTT

J gene: TRBJ2-5
clone size: many
V gene: TRBV12-3/TRBV12-4
D gene: .
CDR3 protein: CASRHTGHEETQYF
CDR3 DNA: TGTGCCAGCAGACATACGGGACATGAAGAGACCCAGTACTTC

J gene: TRBJ1-1
clone size: few
V gene: TRBV24-1
D gene: .
CDR3 protein: CATSAEADTEAFF
CDR3 DNA: TGTGCCACCAGTGCGGAGGCGGACACTGAAGCTTTCTTT

J gene: TRBJ2-1
clone size: many
V gene: TRBV3-1
D gene: TRBD1
CDR3 protein: CASSQPRDRLDNEQFF
CDR3 DNA: TGTGCCAGCAGCCAACCCCGGGACAGGCTGGACAATGAGCAGTTCTTC

J gene: TRBJ2-3
clone size: many
V gene: TRBV29-1
D gene: .
CDR3 protein: CSVEGWARDTQYF
CDR3 DNA: TGCAGCGTTGAAGGGTGGGCCCGGGATACGCAGTATTTT

J gene: TRBJ2-3
clone size: .
V gene: TRBV20-1
D gene: .
CDR3 protein: CCARDGQGAGQPTDTQYF
CDR3 DNA: TGCTGTGCTAGAGATGGGCAGGGTGCGGGACAGCCCACAGATACGCAGTATTTT

J gene: TRBJ2-3
clone size: few
V gene: TRBV7-3
D gene: .
CDR3 protein: CASSLGFRTPQYF
CDR3 DNA: TGTGCCAGCAGCTTAGGGTTCAGGACACCGCAGTATTTT

J gene: TRBJ1-6
clone size: few
V gene: TRBV6-1
D gene: .
CDR3 protein: CASSEAPGTVVSPLHF
CDR3 DNA: TGTGCCAGCAGTGAAGCGCCTGGGACTGTAGTATCACCCCTCCACTTT

J gene: TRBJ2-3
clone size: .
V gene: TRBV6-5
D gene: .
CDR3 protein: CASSYRRSSDTQYF
CDR3 DNA: TGTGCCAGCAGTTACCGACGTAGCTCAGATACGCAGTATTTT

J gene: TRBJ1-2
clone size: .
V gene: TRBV6-1
D gene: TRBD1
CDR3 protein: CASSPPGQGPGYGYTF
CDR3 DNA: TGTGCCAGCAGTCCACCGGGACAGGGCCCTGGGTATGGCTACACCTTC

J gene: TRBJ2-1
clone size: few
V gene: TRBV19
D gene: .
CDR3 protein: CASKTDNLYNEQFF
CDR3 DNA: TGTGCCAGTAAGACGGACAACCTTTACAATGAGCAGTTCTTC

J gene: TRBJ2-1
clone size: .
V gene: TRBV20-1
D gene: .
CDR3 protein: CSATLFATNEQFF
CDR3 DNA: TGCAGTGCTACTCTATTTGCCACCAATGAGCAGTTCTTC

J gene: TRBJ2-7
clone size: .
V gene: TRBV18
D gene: .
CDR3 protein: CASSPSVTYEQYF
CDR3 DNA: TGTGCCAGCTCCCCTAGCGTAACCTACGAGCAGTACTTC

J gene: TRBJ2-2
clone size: many
V gene: TRBV5-1
D gene: .
CDR3 protein: CASSLMMGSTGELFF
CDR3 DNA: TGCGCCAGCAGCTTGATGATGGGGAGCACCGGGGAGCTGTTTTTT

J gene: TRBJ2-3
clone size: many
V gene: TRBV5-1
D gene: TRBD2
CDR3 protein: CASSLGTSGGTDTQYF
CDR3 DNA: TGCGCCAGCAGCTTGGGGACTAGCGGGGGCACAGATACGCAGTATTTT

J gene: TRBJ2-7
clone size: .
V gene: TRBV18
D gene: .
CDR3 protein: CASSRGHGGVYEQYF
CDR3 DNA: TGTGCCAGCTCACGCGGTCACGGGGGCGTTTACGAGCAGTACTTC

J gene: TRBJ2-2
clone size: .
V gene: TRBV20-1
D gene: TRBD2
CDR3 protein: CSTYSGRNTGELFF
CDR3 DNA: TGCAGCACATATAGCGGGAGGAACACCGGGGAGCTGTTTTTT

J gene: TRBJ2-5
clone size: many
V gene: TRBV10-3
D gene: TRBD1
CDR3 protein: CAISPNGQGETQYF
CDR3 DNA: TGTGCCATCAGTCCAAACGGACAGGGAGAGACCCAGTACTTC

J gene: TRBJ2-3
clone size: .
V gene: TRBV20-1
D gene: TRBD2
CDR3 protein: CSAGASGGTDTQYF
CDR3 DNA: TGCAGTGCTGGCGCAAGCGGGGGCACAGATACGCAGTATTTT

J gene: TRBJ2-1
clone size: many
V gene: TRBV12-3/TRBV12-4
D gene: TRBD2
CDR3 protein: CASSLFSGDYNEQFF
CDR3 DNA: TGTGCCAGCAGTTTATTTAGCGGGGACTACAATGAGCAGTTCTTC

J gene: TRBJ2-3
clone size: few
V gene: TRBV24-1
D gene: .
CDR3 protein: CATSDWQSTNTQYF
CDR3 DNA: TGTGCCACCAGTGATTGGCAGTCCACAAATACGCAGTATTTT

J gene: TRBJ2-1
clone size: .
V gene: TRBV19
D gene: .
CDR3 protein: CASSIKKPKPSYNEQFF
CDR3 DNA: TGTGCCAGTAGTATAAAAAAGCCTAAGCCGTCCTACAATGAGCAGTTCTTC